Included here is one T cell receptor (beta chain) sequence, with context. Clones were sequenced by immunoSEQ multiplex PCR, and TCRdb holds only the in-frame ones, with some missing. The sample lists some 110,000 clones, about 90% occurring once. This sample stems from a study of T cell changes during pregnancy in multiple sclerosis. From germline, CDR1 is MNHEY and CDR2 SMNVEV (reference sequence). Trimming cost V 3 bases and J 1 base; bases outside gene matches: 6. This CDR3 comprises 16 residues. Sequences were derived from peripheral blood, sampled before pregnancy. This clonotype was obtained from a female donor with multiple sclerosis, enrolled in a pregnancy study. The chain couples TRBV27 to TRBJ2-5; 9 nucleotides align to TRBD2. CDR3 region: CASSLRASGTQETQYF. The CDR3, as DNA: TGTGCCAGCAGTTTGCGGGCTAGCGGGACCCAAGAGACCCAGTACTTC.